The text below deals with one TCR beta chain. The data belong to a study of shared T cell receptors in the human thymus. Profiled with immunoSEQ multiplex PCR; TCRdb holds only in-frame clones, not every one. The sample holds about 660,000 clones, around 87% seen once. J lost 5 bases, V lost 5 bases, and 8 bases had no gene match. This CDR3 comprises 14 residues. The germline V gene encodes CDR1 PRHDT and CDR2 FYEKMQ (reference sequence). These data were also reused for a study on human thymus T cells. That publication notes: Highly overlapping thymic repertoires in unrelated individuals were reported by related research.

The TCR was taken from a boy younger than two with a congenital heart defect. This chain links TRBV13 with TRBJ2-7; 8 bases are a match to TRBD1. What was sequenced was thymocytes. This chain's CDR3 is CASSVGTGLNEQYF. The CDR3 DNA reads as TGTGCCAGCAGCGTTGGGACAGGCTTAAACGAGCAGTACTTC.